A single sample gave rise to the 15 T cell receptor beta chains below, sequenced in a study of shared clonotypes between healthy human individuals. Assay used: immunoSEQ multiplex PCR; TCRdb lists only in-frame clones, some missing. This sample carries 1,500,000 or so clones, just under 99% of them seen once, and the ten largest clones take approximately 0.4%. Sequencing was done on a sample of naive CD4+ T cells sorted from blood. The subset is: CD45RA+ positively selected. The receptor source for this set is a man aged 25 to 40 in good health.

The chain joins TRBV5-4 to TRBJ2-3; 8 bases are a match to TRBD2. The germline gives CDR1 SGHNT, CDR2 YYREEE (reference sequence). V shed 0 bases, J shed 2 bases, and the junction held 8 bases outside the gene matches. The CDR3 is 17 residues long. CDR3 bases: TGTGCCAGCAGCTTGGGATCTATAGCGGGACTCACAGATACGCAGTATTTT. Protein sequence: CASSLGSIAGLTDTQYF.

This chain uses TRBV10-2 with TRBJ2-1; 8 bases map to TRBD2. The CDR3 totals 17 residues. Germline CDR1 reads WSHSY; CDR2 reads SAAADI. V lost 4 bases, J lost 4 bases, and 12 bases stayed unmatched. CDR3 sequence (DNA): TGCGCCAGCAGTGTAGTTATTCGGCTAGCGGGTTACAATGAGCAGTTCTTC. Its protein product is CASSVVIRLAGYNEQFF.

The V and J genes are TRBV30 and TRBJ1-5; 7 bases are shared with TRBD1. The CDR3 contains 15 residues. Germline CDR1 and CDR2: GTSNPN and SVGIG (reference sequence). V trimming: 3 bases; J trimming: 1 base; junction bases outside the gene matches: 6. The CDR3 region is CAWSGGTASNQPQHF. In DNA, the CDR3 is TGTGCCTGGAGCGGTGGGACAGCCAGCAATCAGCCCCAGCATTTT.

Remarks on this clone: Other DNA sequences from this sample encode an identical CDR3 as well. The V gene is TRBV7-2, the J gene TRBJ1-3, with D unclear. The CDR3 runs to 16 residues. Germline values: CDR1 SGHTA, CDR2 FQGNSA. V gave up 0 bases and J gave up 0 bases, with 9 bases separating them. The chain's CDR3 is CASSLAGLSSGNTIYF. As DNA, the CDR3 is TGTGCCAGCAGCTTAGCAGGACTCTCCTCTGGAAACACCATATATTTT.

This chain connects TRBV18 to TRBJ1-5; D not certain. The CDR3 is 15 amino acids. The germline V and J ends were trimmed by 3 bases and 4 bases, with 13 bases remaining between them. From germline, CDR1 is KGHSH and CDR2 LQKENI. The CDR3 region has the DNA TGTGCCAGCTCACCGGTCCTACAGACGAATCAGCCCCAGCATTTT. Translation gives CASSPVLQTNQPQHF.

The V call is TRBV11-2, the J call TRBJ2-7; 10 bases map to TRBD2. The CDR3 is 15 amino acids. Germline CDR1 and CDR2: SGHAT and FQNNGV. Germline trimming cut 5 bases from V and 0 bases from J; bases unmatched to any gene: 4. CDR3 residues: CASSVGLALSYEQYF. The DNA of the CDR3 is TGTGCCAGCAGCGTGGGACTAGCGCTCTCCTACGAGCAGTACTTC.

A single count supports this clone. This chain uses TRBV9 with TRBJ2-1, with TRBD2 identical over 10 bases. The CDR3 spans 19 residues. CDR1 is SGDLS, CDR2 YYNGEE, per germline. The V gene end was trimmed by 0 bases and the J gene end by 2 bases; junction bases not matched to a gene: 11. DNA of the CDR3: TGTGCCAGCAGCGTAGAGGGACTAGCGATGGTAGACACCTACAATGAGCAGTTCTTC. It encodes CASSVEGLAMVDTYNEQFF.

This clone was counted once. The chain recombines TRBV9 with TRBJ2-3; TRBD2 matches 8 bases. The CDR3 extends over 15 amino acids. Germline lookup yields CDR1 SGDLS and CDR2 YYNGEE. Trimming cost V 3 bases and J 3 bases; bases outside gene matches: 6. CDR3 nucleotide sequence: TGTGCCAGCAGCGCTTTAGCGGGAATGACAGATACGCAGTATTTT. Protein product: CASSALAGMTDTQYF.

This chain connects TRBV9 to TRBJ1-5, with D uncertain. From germline, CDR1 is SGDLS and CDR2 YYNGEE. The CDR3 contains 13 residues. The V gene lost 2 bases and the J gene lost 5 bases, with 8 bases spanning the gap. This CDR3 is CASSVHWDQPQHF. CDR3 DNA sequence: TGTGCCAGCAGCGTTCATTGGGATCAGCCCCAGCATTTT.

To note about this clone: A junction end diverges from the germline sequence, so it may reflect a read error. The rearrangement links TRBV7-7 to TRBJ1-1; no reliable D call. CDR3 length: 13 amino acids. Germline loops: CDR1 SSHAT, CDR2 FNYEAQ (reference sequence). The CDR3 spells CASSLNRNTEAFF. CDR3 DNA sequence: TGTGCTAGCAGCTTAAACAGGAACACTGAAGCTTTCTTT.

This clone was recorded once. The chain has TRBV7-6 and TRBJ1-2; no definite D call. In germline, CDR1 is SGHVS, CDR2 FNYEAQ. The CDR3 is 13 residues long. V was cut by 5 bases and J by 1 base, with 8 bases left in between. The CDR3 DNA sequence: TGTGCCAGCAGCCCGGACCTTAACTATGGCTACACCTTC. Translating it yields CASSPDLNYGYTF.

This rearrangement joins TRBV28 to TRBJ2-1, with TRBD2 as a possible D gene (6 bases). This CDR3 contains 16 residues. V lost 6 bases and J lost 4, with 19 bases in between. CDR1 MDHEN and CDR2 SYDVKM come from the germline V gene. CDR3 sequence reads: CASSAGGGRRYNEQFF. As DNA, the CDR3 is TGTGCCAGCAGCGCCGGGGGTGGGAGGCGTTACAATGAGCAGTTCTTC. The complete variable domain, with remaining parts taken from reference TRBV28 and TRBJ2-1, reads DVKVTQSSRYLVKRTGEKVFLECVQDMDHENMFWYRQDPGLGLRLIYFSYDVKMKEKGDIPEGYSVSREKKERFSLILESASTNQTSMYLCASSAGGGRRYNEQFFGPGTRLTVL.

V usage is TRBV15 and J usage is TRBJ2-4, with 8 bases identical to TRBD1. CDR3 size: 19 residues. V lost 0 bases, J lost 4 bases, and 14 bases stayed unmatched. CDR1 and CDR2 (germline): LNHNV, YYDKDF (reference sequence). The DNA for the CDR3 is TGTGCCACCAGCAGAGATCTGGGGACAGGCCCGGAGACTAAAAACATTCAGTACTTC. Protein product: CATSRDLGTGPETKNIQYF.

This chain joins TRBV6-4 and TRBJ2-3, with D perhaps given as TRBD1 or TRBD2 (5 bases each). V was pared by 5 bases and J by 0 bases, with 9 bases between. Germline lookup yields CDR1 MRHNA and CDR2 SNTAGT. The CDR3 is 14 residues long. Written as DNA, the CDR3 is TGTGCCAGCAGTAGGGACCTTAGCACAGATACGCAGTATTTT. It is translated as CASSRDLSTDTQYF.

This sequence joins TRBV27 and TRBJ1-5; 7 bases align to TRBD1. CDR1 and CDR2 (germline): MNHEY, SMNVEV (reference sequence). CDR3 length: 13 amino acids. After removal of 11 bases from V and 5 bases from J, the junction contained 9 bases not matched to a gene. The CDR3 nucleotides are TGTGCCTGCTCAGGGGGGGCACATCAGCCCCAGCATTTT. Translating gives CACSGGAHQPQHF.